Listed here are 20 T cell receptor beta chains from one sample, sequenced in a study of blood T cell repertoires in COVID-19. The repertoire was sequenced with immunoSEQ multiplex PCR; TCRdb's copy has only in-frame clones and lacks some. The table records roughly 100,000 clones, more than 80% of them present only once. Sequencing was performed on peripheral blood. The source is a woman aged 55 to 70 with acute or convalescent COVID-19.

This chain links TRBV11-3 with TRBJ2-1, with 9 bases aligning to TRBD2. Germline CDR1 SGHNT, CDR2 YENEEA. The CDR3 is 17 amino acids. V trimming: 2 bases; J trimming: 5 bases; junction bases outside the gene matches: 10. Here the CDR3 reads CASSLYLAGERDNEQFF. CDR3 bases: TGTGCCAGCAGCTTATATTTAGCGGGAGAGAGGGACAATGAGCAGTTCTTC.

The V gene is TRBV5-4, the J gene TRBJ2-7; 9 bases are shared with TRBD2. Germline V gene lookup returns CDR1 SGHNT and CDR2 YYREEE (reference sequence). Unmatched junction bases numbered 9, after V lost 7 bases and J lost 4 bases. The CDR3 loop spans 14 amino acids. The CDR3 bases are TGTGCCAGCGGCCATAGCGGGAGCAGGTACGAGCAGTACTTC. Amino acids: CASGHSGSRYEQYF.

The rearrangement links TRBV12-3 or TRBV12-4 to TRBJ2-5, with 8 bases fitting TRBD1. V shed 6 bases and J 4 bases; nucleotides not matched to a gene: 4. The CDR3 spans 13 residues. In DNA form, the CDR3 reads TGTGCCAGCAGGACTACAGGGGGAGAGACCCAGTACTTC. This gives the protein CASRTTGGETQYF.

The gene calls are TRBV13 and TRBJ1-1, with a tentative D call TRBD1 (6 bases). The germline CDR1 and CDR2 sequences are PRHDT and FYEKMQ (reference sequence). V lost 7 bases to trimming and J lost 1 base, with 13 bases between them. This CDR3 is built from 14 residues. CDR3 nucleotides: TGTGCCAGCACCTTCGGACAGCCGAACACTGAAGCTTTCTTT. This gives the protein CASTFGQPNTEAFF.

The genes are TRBV6-5 and TRBJ1-2; TRBD1 agrees at 8 bases. The CDR3 has 13 residues. Germline loops: CDR1 MNHEY, CDR2 SVGAGI. Unmatched junction bases numbered 8, after V lost 6 bases and J lost 8 bases. The CDR3 DNA reads TGTGCCAGCAGCGCAGGGGGCATCGGAGGCTACACCTTC. It codes for CASSAGGIGGYTF.

V usage is TRBV3-1 (or the pseudogene TRBV3-2) and J usage is TRBJ2-2; possible D gene TRBD2, 6 bases. The CDR3 contains 14 residues. V lost 8 bases and J 0 bases, leaving 10 bases between the germline ends. Germline CDR1 reads LGHDT; CDR2 reads YNNKEL (reference sequence). CDR3 sequence reads: CASRSGPNTGELFF. DNA for the CDR3: TGTGCCAGCCGTAGCGGCCCGAACACCGGGGAGCTGTTTTTT.

The table lists this clone with a few counts. This chain uses TRBV15 with TRBJ2-1; D remains unclear. CDR1 is LNHNV, CDR2 YYDKDF, per germline (reference sequence). This CDR3 spans 14 amino acids. Trimming took off 0 bases at V and 3 bases at J, with 6 bases between the two ends. CDR3 residues: CATSRDLLYNEQFF. CDR3 DNA sequence: TGTGCCACCAGCAGAGACCTCCTCTACAATGAGCAGTTCTTC.

The rearrangement uses TRBV4-1 and TRBJ1-3, with a tentative D call TRBD1 (5 bases). Trimming removed 1 base from V and 5 bases from J, with 9 bases in between. The germline V gene has CDR1 MGHRA and CDR2 YSYEKL. This CDR3 is 14 amino acids long. CDR3 region: CASSQADTRNTIYF. The CDR3 bases are TGCGCCAGCAGCCAAGCGGACACCAGAAACACCATATATTTT.

The chain employs TRBV6-4 and TRBJ1-1; no firm D call. Trimming took off 3 bases at V and 2 bases at J, with 7 bases between the two ends. Germline V gene sequence: CDR1 MRHNA, CDR2 SNTAGT. This CDR3 is 13 amino acids long. As DNA, the CDR3 is TGTGCCAGCAGTGAGGGCAGAAACACTGAAGCTTTCTTT. Translating gives CASSEGRNTEAFF.

The V gene is TRBV6-2 or TRBV6-3, the J gene TRBJ1-6; the match to TRBD1 covers 7 bases. Germline assignment: CDR1 MNHEY and CDR2 SVGEGT. V dropped 5 bases and J dropped 5; count of bases not matched to a gene: 9. This CDR3 is 16 amino acids long. In DNA, the CDR3 is TGTGCCAGCAGTCATCCTACCGGGACAGATAATTCACCCCTCCACTTT. It codes for CASSHPTGTDNSPLHF.

The chain has TRBV6-4 and TRBJ2-5; 8 bases line up with TRBD2. The CDR3 has 15 amino acids. CDR1 is MRHNA and CDR2 is SNTAGT in the germline V gene. J lost 5 bases, V lost 4 bases, and 9 bases had no gene match. The CDR3 bases are TGTGCCAGCAGTGTGGAAGCGGGAGCTGGGGAGACCCAGTACTTC. Protein sequence: CASSVEAGAGETQYF.

The rearrangement links TRBV24-1 to TRBJ1-5; TRBD1 matches at 7 bases. The V segment lost 3 bases and the J segment 5 bases; nucleotides outside the gene matches: 6. The CDR3 extends over 15 amino acids. Germline V gene data show CDR1 as KGHDR and CDR2 as SFDVKD. CDR3 residues: CATSDPGTVDQPQHF. CDR3 DNA: TGTGCCACCAGTGATCCCGGGACAGTGGATCAGCCCCAGCATTTT.

The CDR3 loop is CATSDTGYGYTF. The CDR3 DNA sequence: TGTGCCACCTCGGACACGGGCTATGGCTACACCTTC. The rearrangement links TRBV15 to TRBJ1-2; weak D call: TRBD1 (5 bases). Germline V gives CDR1 LNHNV, CDR2 YYDKDF (reference sequence). This CDR3 region has 12 residues. Trimming shortened V by 8 bases and J by 4 bases, and 11 bases separated the two germline ends.

There are a few counts of this clone. This chain connects TRBV14 to TRBJ2-2; TRBD2 might be the D (5 bases). Trimming pared 1 base from V and 4 bases from J, leaving 13 bases between. Germline V gene data show CDR1 as SGHDN and CDR2 as FVKESK. The CDR3 has 16 residues. DNA of the CDR3: TGTGCCAGCAGCCAAGGCCTCGGGGTCGGCACCGGGGAGCTGTTTTTT. This codes for CASSQGLGVGTGELFF.

The V call is TRBV6-6, the J call TRBJ1-2, with 7 bases fitting TRBD1. The CDR3 spans 15 residues. Trimming cost V 2 bases and J 1 base; bases outside gene matches: 4. From germline, CDR1 is MNHNY and CDR2 SVGAGI (reference sequence). The CDR3, as DNA: TGTGCCAGCAGTTACCTTGGGACAGATAACTATGGCTACACCTTC. Its translation: CASSYLGTDNYGYTF.

In regard to this clone: Compared with germline, one end of the junction differs, possibly owing to a read error. V is TRBV18 and J is TRBJ2-1; possibly TRBD2 for D (6 bases). Germline CDR1 and CDR2: KGHSH and LQKENI. The CDR3 loop spans 12 amino acids. The CDR3 loop is CASSPLQLGLVF. DNA of the CDR3: TGTGCCAGCTCACCACTCCAGCTGGGACTCGTCTTC.

In this sample, this clone turned up a few times. The chain couples TRBV2 to TRBJ1-1, with a tentative D call TRBD1 (6 bases). Germline V lookup: CDR1 SNHLY, CDR2 FYNNEI. This CDR3 contains 13 residues. Trimming left V 6 bases short and J 5 bases short, with 13 bases between. The chain's CDR3 is CASRVDRGTEAFF. In nucleotides, the CDR3 is TGTGCCAGCAGGGTGGACAGAGGGACTGAAGCTTTCTTT.

The chain uses TRBV14 and TRBJ1-1, with TRBD1 matching 9 bases. Germline lookup yields CDR1 SGHDN and CDR2 FVKESK. The V segment lost 4 bases and the J segment 1 base; nucleotides outside the gene matches: 4. The CDR3 covers 15 residues. CDR3 bases: TGTGCCAGCAGCCCGTTGGGACAGGGGAACACTGAAGCTTTCTTT. Its translation: CASSPLGQGNTEAFF. Full variable domain (remainder filled in from reference TRBV14 and TRBJ1-1): EAGVTQFPSHSVIEKGQTVTLRCDPISGHDNLYWYRRVMGKEIKFLLHFVKESKQDESGMPNNRFLAERTGGTYSTLKVQPAELEDSGVYFCASSPLGQGNTEAFFGQGTRLTVV.

The chain has TRBV11-3 and TRBJ1-1, with unresolved D. CDR3 length: 14 amino acids. The V and J ends lost 5 bases and 5 bases respectively, with 15 bases between them. Germline CDR1 and CDR2: SGHNT and YENEEA. CDR3 region: CASSPSGGRTEAFF. In nucleotides, the CDR3 is TGTGCCAGCAGCCCGTCTGGCGGAAGGACTGAAGCTTTCTTT. The full variable domain, with the rest looked up from reference TRBV11-3 and TRBJ1-1, is EAGVVQSPRYKIIEKKQPVAFWCNPISGHNTLYWYLQNLGQGPELLIRYENEEAVDDSQLPKDRFSAERLKGVDSTLKIQPAELGDSAVYLCASSPSGGRTEAFFGQGTRLTVV.

This chain links TRBV6-5 with TRBJ1-2; D is perhaps TRBD1 (5 bases). Germline V CDR1 and CDR2: MNHEY, SVGAGI. Between the trimmed V and J ends, which lost 7 bases and 1 base, there was a span of 13 bases. CDR3 size: 14 residues. CDR3 in DNA: TGTGCCAGCAAGCGGGGACGGGATAACTATGGCTACACCTTC. Amino acid sequence: CASKRGRDNYGYTF.